The present T cell receptor beta chain was sequenced within a study of read filtering for tumor transcriptome and immune sequencing. The wider study: Under ten patients were R-ISS I, about 16 were R-ISS II, 7 were R-ISS III. Points from the study as a whole: Dropping single-read clonotypes raised IR-seq and RNA-seq shared-clonotype correlation. Even smaller IR-seq throughput identified most shared clonotypes. Single-read clonotypes: 80% to 90% of IR-seq clonotypes (about 3.5% of reads), roughly 73% of RNA-seq clonotypes (nearly 45% of reads).

The CDR3 covers 14 residues. The junction had 3 bases not matched to a gene; V was cut back by 2 bases and J by 4 bases. The germline gives CDR1 MNHNS, CDR2 SASEGT. This clonotype was found many times. No antigen is known for it. Molecular barcoded adaptors covering alpha/delta and beta/gamma chains were used on around 370 ng RNA. Via MiXCR, TCRdb re-called the reads, giving one row per CDR3 protein. This sample has fewer than 25,000 distinct CDR3 sequences, with roughly 22% found just once. Sequencing input: a population of CD138-negative cells sorted from bone marrow. The genes are TRBV6-1 and TRBJ2-3, with 7 bases lining up with TRBD1. The receptor comes from a donor over 35 with multiple myeloma. The DNA of the CDR3 is TGTGCCAGCAGTGAACTAACAGGGGCAGATACGCAGTATTTT. It codes for CASSELTGADTQYF.